This entry lists 21 T cell receptor beta chains sequenced from one sample in a study of cytotoxic CD8 clonotypes in ibrutinib-treated CLL. Only in-frame clones appear in the TCRdb table, and some are missing; sequencing was by immunoSEQ multiplex PCR. The data hold about 72,000 clones, with 65% to 85% observed a single time. Sequences were derived from PBMCs, sampled at disease progression, from a patient treated with ibrutinib. Receptors were obtained from a human donor with chronic lymphocytic leukemia.

V gene TRBV10-2 combines with J gene TRBJ2-2, with TRBD1 identical over 9 bases. With V trimmed by 11 bases and J by 3 bases, 7 bases remained unmatched. The CDR3 covers 14 residues. The germline gives CDR1 WSHSY, CDR2 SAAADI. Here the CDR3 reads CASRTGDYTGELFF. The DNA for the CDR3 is TGCGCCTCCCGGACAGGGGATTACACCGGGGAGCTGTTTTTT.

The chain uses TRBV19 and TRBJ1-1; D not certain. The CDR3 consists of 16 residues. The V end was cut by 2 bases, the J end by 4 bases, with 17 bases between. Germline CDR1 LNHDA, CDR2 SQIVND (reference sequence). The CDR3 protein is CASSITPLAMGTEAFF. As DNA, the CDR3 is TGTGCCAGTAGTATAACCCCTTTGGCTATGGGCACTGAAGCTTTCTTT.

The chain uses TRBV12-5 and TRBJ2-3; D unresolved. Trimming left V 3 bases short and J 2 bases short, with 3 bases between. The CDR3 runs to 12 residues. Germline-derived CDR1 and CDR2 are LGHNT and FRNRAP. The CDR3 region has the DNA TGTGCTAGTGGTTTACACACAGATACGCAGTATTTT. Amino acid sequence: CASGLHTDTQYF.

Concerning this clone itself: Compared with germline, one end of the junction differs, possibly owing to a read error. The chain employs TRBV4-1 and TRBJ2-7; 8 bases agree with TRBD1. The CDR3 length is 15 residues. CDR1 is MGHRA, CDR2 YSYEKL, per germline. CDR3 in amino acids: CASRQGQGQTYEQYF. DNA for the CDR3: TGCGCCAGCAGGCAAGGACAGGGCCAGACCTACGAGCAGTACTTC.

V gene TRBV30 combines with J gene TRBJ2-1; D perhaps matches TRBD1 (5 bases). Trimming took 6 bases from V and 3 from J, leaving 12 bases between them. The germline V gene has CDR1 GTSNPN and CDR2 SVGIG (reference sequence). The CDR3 loop spans 13 amino acids. CDR3 in amino acids: CACDRAFYNEQFF. CDR3 DNA: TGTGCCTGCGACAGAGCTTTCTACAATGAGCAGTTCTTC.

The genes are TRBV10-1 and TRBJ1-2; possible D gene TRBD1, 5 bases. From germline, CDR1 is WNHNN and CDR2 SYGVQD (reference sequence). V lost 8 bases to trimming and J lost 2 bases, with 12 bases between them. The CDR3 is 13 amino acids. CDR3 DNA sequence: TGCGCCAGCTCGCCGGACACAAACTATGGCTACACCTTC. Its translation is CASSPDTNYGYTF.

The chain carries TRBV2 and TRBJ2-1; 11 bases match TRBD1. Trimming cost V 8 bases and J 1 base; bases outside gene matches: 7. This CDR3 comprises 16 residues. Germline assignment: CDR1 SNHLY and CDR2 FYNNEI. As DNA, the CDR3 is TGTGCCAGCTGGGGACAGGGGGTAGTATCCTACAATGAGCAGTTCTTC. This codes for CASWGQGVVSYNEQFF. Full variable domain (outside the CDR3, taken from reference TRBV2 and TRBJ2-1): EPEVTQTPSHQVTQMGQEVILRCVPISNHLYFYWYRQILGQKVEFLVSFYNNEISEKSEIFDDQFSVERPDGSNFTLKIRSTKLEDSAMYFCASWGQGVVSYNEQFFGPGTRLTVL.

CDR3 nucleotides: TGTGCCTGGAGCCCGGGATGGGGAGCTAATGAAAAACTGTTTTTT. It specifies CAWSPGWGANEKLFF. The chain links TRBV30 to TRBJ1-4, with no clear D. Germline values: CDR1 GTSNPN, CDR2 SVGIG (reference sequence). V lost 3 bases and J 3 bases, leaving 14 bases between the germline ends. CDR3 length equals 15 residues.

This chain uses TRBV6-5 with TRBJ1-6; D is unclear. The V end lost 3 bases, the J end lost 2 bases, and 2 bases lay between the germline ends. Germline assignment: CDR1 MNHEY and CDR2 SVGAGI. The CDR3 loop spans 13 amino acids. The CDR3 loop reads CASSYTYNSPLHF. The CDR3 DNA reads TGTGCCAGCAGTTATACCTATAATTCACCCCTCCACTTT.

The V and J genes are TRBV7-9 and TRBJ2-3; 7 bases map to TRBD2. Germline CDR1 and CDR2: SEHNR and FQNEAQ (reference sequence). The CDR3 covers 12 residues. The trim removed 8 bases at V and 5 bases at J, leaving 4 bases unmatched. The CDR3 here is CASDAGEDTQYF. The CDR3 DNA sequence: TGTGCCAGCGACGCGGGGGAAGATACGCAGTATTTT.

CDR3: CAWIKGAGANVLTF. In nucleotides, the CDR3 is TGTGCCTGGATTAAGGGCGCAGGGGCCAACGTCCTGACTTTC. The chain is built from TRBV30 and TRBJ2-6; D unresolved. In germline, CDR1 is GTSNPN, CDR2 SVGIG (reference sequence). The V and J ends lost 4 bases and 4 bases respectively, with 11 bases between them. The CDR3 is 14 amino acids.

The V call is TRBV6-4, the J call TRBJ1-1, with D unclear. Germline loops: CDR1 MRHNA, CDR2 SNTAGT. V lost 3 bases and J 2 bases, leaving 7 bases between the germline ends. There are 13 residues in the CDR3. For the CDR3, the DNA is TGTGCCAGCAGTGAACAGAAAAACACTGAAGCTTTCTTT. This translates into CASSEQKNTEAFF.

This chain joins TRBV6-6 and TRBJ1-2, with TRBD1 matching 11 bases. The V gene end was trimmed by 4 bases and the J gene end by 5 bases; junction bases not matched to a gene: 6. CDR3 length: 15 amino acids. CDR1 and CDR2 (germline): MNHNY, SVGAGI (reference sequence). DNA of the CDR3: TGTGCCAGCAGTTCCCTGGGACAGGGGGTGTATGGCTACACCTTC. Amino acid sequence: CASSSLGQGVYGYTF.

J is TRBJ2-5 and V is TRBV11-2; D not resolved. V gave up 0 bases and J gave up 2 bases, with 16 bases separating them. The CDR3 totals 17 residues. Germline CDR1 reads SGHAT; CDR2 reads FQNNGV. CDR3 bases: TGTGCCAGCAGCTTAGACTTACGGACGCCTAAACAAGAGACCCAGTACTTC. Translation: CASSLDLRTPKQETQYF.

The CDR3 reads CASSLVSAGRQETQYF. The CDR3 bases are TGTGCCAGCAGCTTAGTTTCGGCGGGACGGCAAGAGACCCAGTACTTC. The rearrangement links TRBV7-6 to TRBJ2-5; maybe TRBD2 (6 bases). The CDR3 totals 16 residues. Germline values: CDR1 SGHVS, CDR2 FNYEAQ. Trimming took 1 base from V and 2 from J, leaving 14 bases between them.

This sequence joins TRBV5-8 and TRBJ1-4; TRBD1 agrees at 9 bases. Germline loops: CDR1 SGHTS, CDR2 YDEGEE. CDR3 length equals 14 residues. J lost 5 bases, V lost 3 bases, and 2 bases had no gene match. The CDR3 DNA is TGTGCCAGCAGCTCAGGACAGGGGAATGAAAAACTGTTTTTT. Amino acid sequence: CASSSGQGNEKLFF.

J is TRBJ2-2 and V is TRBV29-1, with a tentative D call TRBD1 (6 bases). The germline V gene encodes CDR1 SQVTM and CDR2 ANQGSEA. CDR3 length: 15 residues. Trimming left V 5 bases short and J 6 bases short, with 19 bases between. CDR3 in DNA: TGCAGCGTTTCCGGAACAGGGTCTACTCCCGGGGAGCTGTTTTTT. Translated: CSVSGTGSTPGELFF.

This clone came up once. The chain recombines TRBV19 with TRBJ1-3, with 8 bases matching TRBD1. The V segment lost 5 bases and the J segment 2 bases; nucleotides outside the gene matches: 5. Germline-derived CDR1 and CDR2 are LNHDA and SQIVND (reference sequence). CDR3 length: 15 residues. The CDR3 coding sequence is TGTGCCAGTAGTTTTCGGACAGGGACTGGAAACACCATATATTTT. It yields the protein CASSFRTGTGNTIYF.

The rearrangement uses TRBV6-5 and TRBJ1-2; D is undetermined. Looked up from germline, CDR1 is MNHEY and CDR2 is SVGAGI. This CDR3 region has 15 residues. The V and J ends lost 0 bases and 5 bases respectively, with 13 bases between them. The CDR3 sequence is CASSYSMQLIYGYTF. As DNA, the CDR3 is TGTGCCAGCAGTTACTCGATGCAGCTTATTTATGGCTACACCTTC.

This chain links TRBV18 with TRBJ1-2, with D possibly TRBD1 on 5 matching bases. CDR3 length equals 14 residues. Trimming pared 3 bases from V and 2 bases from J, leaving 10 bases between. Germline V gives CDR1 KGHSH, CDR2 LQKENI. DNA of the CDR3: TGTGCCAGCTCACCGGGCAGGGCCAACTATGGCTACACCTTC. Translated: CASSPGRANYGYTF.

This sequence joins TRBV4-1 and TRBJ1-5, with D unresolved. The V gene lost 3 bases and the J gene lost 4 bases, with 4 bases spanning the gap. Germline CDR1 MGHRA, CDR2 YSYEKL. The length of the CDR3 is 12 residues. As DNA, the CDR3 is TGCGCCAGCAGCCAGCTAAATCAGCCCCAGCATTTT. Translated: CASSQLNQPQHF.